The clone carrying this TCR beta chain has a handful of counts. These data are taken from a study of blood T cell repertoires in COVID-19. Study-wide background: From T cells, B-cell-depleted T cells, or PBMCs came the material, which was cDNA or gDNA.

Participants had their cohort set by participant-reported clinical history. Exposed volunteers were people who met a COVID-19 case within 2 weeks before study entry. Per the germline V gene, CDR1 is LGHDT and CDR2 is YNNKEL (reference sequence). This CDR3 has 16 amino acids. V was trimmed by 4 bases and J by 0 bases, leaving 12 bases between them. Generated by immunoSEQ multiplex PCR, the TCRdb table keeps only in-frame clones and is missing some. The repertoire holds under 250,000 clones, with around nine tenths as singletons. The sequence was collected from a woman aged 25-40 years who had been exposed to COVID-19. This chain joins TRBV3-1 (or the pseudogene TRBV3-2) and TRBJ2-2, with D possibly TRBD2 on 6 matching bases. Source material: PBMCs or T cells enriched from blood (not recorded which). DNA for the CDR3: TGTGCCAGCAGCCCGCGGGGCTTTGCGAACACCGGGGAGCTGTTTTTT. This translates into CASSPRGFANTGELFF.